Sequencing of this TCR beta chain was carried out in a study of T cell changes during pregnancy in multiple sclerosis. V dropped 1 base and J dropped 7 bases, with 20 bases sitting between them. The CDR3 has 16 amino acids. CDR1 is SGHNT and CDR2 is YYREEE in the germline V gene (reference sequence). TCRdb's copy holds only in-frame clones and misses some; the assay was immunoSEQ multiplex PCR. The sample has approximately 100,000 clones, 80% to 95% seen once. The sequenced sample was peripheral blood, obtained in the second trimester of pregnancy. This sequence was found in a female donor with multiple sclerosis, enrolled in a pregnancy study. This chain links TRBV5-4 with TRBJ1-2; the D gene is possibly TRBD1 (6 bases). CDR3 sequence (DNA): TGTGCCAGCAGCTTGAGCCTAGGAGCAGGGGTAGGTGGCTACACCTTC. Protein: CASSLSLGAGVGGYTF.